A single sample is the source of the 24 T cell receptor beta chains below, sequenced in a study of blood T cell repertoires in COVID-19. Only in-frame clones appear in the TCRdb table, and some are missing; sequencing was by immunoSEQ multiplex PCR. The table has about 370,000 clones, more than 70% seen once. The source material was peripheral blood. Every receptor here comes from a woman aged 25 to 39 with COVID-19, enrolled during active disease.

This clone was seen a handful of times. The chain joins TRBV6-5 to TRBJ1-5; D perhaps matches TRBD1 (6 bases). V gave up 2 bases and J gave up 6 bases, with 14 bases separating them. The length of the CDR3 is 15 residues. CDR1 is MNHEY, CDR2 SVGAGI, per germline. CDR3 amino acids: CASSYEGGAGQPQHF. CDR3 DNA: TGTGCCAGCAGTTACGAAGGGGGGGCTGGTCAGCCCCAGCATTTT.

This clone was seen just once. J is TRBJ1-6 and V is TRBV19; 7 positions agree with TRBD1. The J segment lost 4 bases and the V segment lost 5 bases, leaving 2 bases of the junction unmatched. The CDR3 is 14 residues long. CDR1 LNHDA and CDR2 SQIVND come from the germline V gene (reference sequence). The CDR3, as DNA: TGTGCCAGTAGTGACAGGGATTATAATTCACCCCTCCACTTT. It codes for CASSDRDYNSPLHF.

This sequence joins TRBV7-9 and TRBJ1-4, with D maybe TRBD1 (5 bases). This CDR3 spans 15 amino acids. V lost 5 bases, J lost 5 bases, and 15 bases lay in between. CDR1 and CDR2 from the germline V gene are SEHNR and FQNEAQ (reference sequence). The CDR3: CASSPQGPQNEKLFF. The CDR3 region has the DNA TGTGCCAGCAGCCCTCAGGGTCCCCAAAATGAAAAACTGTTTTTT.

Only a few counts were recorded for this clone. V gene TRBV6-5 combines with J gene TRBJ2-2; TRBD1 agrees at 9 bases. The J segment lost 7 bases and the V segment lost 6 bases, leaving 9 bases of the junction unmatched. Germline V CDR1 and CDR2: MNHEY, SVGAGI. There are 15 residues in the CDR3. CDR3 in amino acids: CASSPTGGLSGELFF. The CDR3 DNA follows: TGTGCCAGCAGCCCCACAGGGGGCCTGAGCGGGGAGCTGTTTTTT.

The chain carries TRBV5-1 and TRBJ2-3, with D possibly matching TRBD2 (6 bases). The V end was cut by 0 bases, the J end by 1 base, with 21 bases between. Germline V lookup: CDR1 SGHRS, CDR2 YFSETQ. The CDR3 covers 19 residues. Here the CDR3 reads CASSLVLGLSRTGTDTQYF. CDR3 nucleotide sequence: TGCGCCAGCAGCTTGGTATTGGGACTCTCAAGGACCGGCACAGATACGCAGTATTTT.

This CDR3 reads CASSLRDRAKGGYTF. In DNA form, the CDR3 reads TGTGCCAGCAGTTTGCGGGACAGGGCAAAGGGTGGCTACACCTTC. V and J are TRBV6-5 and TRBJ1-2, with 9 bases lining up with TRBD1. The trim removed 4 bases at V and 7 bases at J, leaving 10 bases unmatched. This CDR3 is built from 15 residues. From germline, CDR1 is MNHEY and CDR2 SVGAGI.

This sequence joins TRBV3-1 (or the pseudogene TRBV3-2) and TRBJ1-3; TRBD1 matches 10 bases. Trimming cost V 1 base and J 0 bases; bases outside gene matches: 3. CDR1 and CDR2 from the germline V gene are LGHDT and YNNKEL (reference sequence). The CDR3 runs 17 residues. The CDR3 reads CASSQAGQGTSGNTIYF. The CDR3 DNA sequence: TGTGCCAGCAGCCAAGCGGGACAGGGGACCTCTGGAAACACCATATATTTT.

A word on this clone: A junction boundary mismatches the germline segment, possibly from a read error. The chain links TRBV7-8 to TRBJ1-1; D might be TRBD1 (6 bases). Germline lookup yields CDR1 SGHVS and CDR2 FQNEAQ. The CDR3 sequence is 13 residues long. The chain's CDR3 is CASSLDPRGGGPF. Here the CDR3 DNA reads TGTGCCAGCAGCTTAGATCCTAGGGGCGGGGGCCCCTTT.

The rearrangement joins TRBV4-1 to TRBJ2-1; weak D call: TRBD1 (6 bases). CDR1 and CDR2 from the germline V gene are MGHRA and YSYEKL. The CDR3 spans 15 residues. V gave up 4 bases and J gave up 4 bases, with 14 bases separating them. CDR3 residues: CASSPSDRTYNEQFF. The CDR3 DNA reads as TGCGCCAGCAGCCCTTCAGACAGGACTTACAATGAGCAGTTCTTC.

The chain uses TRBV9 and TRBJ2-7; D is possibly TRBD2 (6 bases). The germline V gene has CDR1 SGDLS and CDR2 YYNGEE. This CDR3 has 15 amino acids. Trimming cost V 2 bases and J 0 bases, with 12 bases left between them. The CDR3 nucleotides read TGTGCCAGCAGCGTGGGGACTGACAGCTCCTACGAGCAGTACTTC. Translated, it gives CASSVGTDSSYEQYF. The variable domain in full, with the rest retrieved from reference TRBV9 and TRBJ2-7, is DSGVTQTPKHLITATGQRVTLRCSPRSGDLSVYWYQQSLDQGLQFLIQYYNGEERAKGNILERFSAQQFPDLHSELNLSSLELGDSALYFCASSVGTDSSYEQYFGPGTRLTVT.

The chain links TRBV19 to TRBJ1-2; perhaps TRBD1 as D (6 bases). CDR1 LNHDA and CDR2 SQIVND come from the germline V gene (reference sequence). CDR3 length: 14 residues. Trimming pared 3 bases from V and 3 bases from J, leaving 11 bases between. The CDR3 DNA follows: TGTGCCAGTAGTATTTCGGACAGCTACTATGGCTACACCTTC. This sequence encodes CASSISDSYYGYTF.

This chain uses TRBV2 with TRBJ2-1; 12 bases map to TRBD2. The CDR3 covers 16 residues. In germline, CDR1 is SNHLY, CDR2 FYNNEI. After removal of 6 bases from V and 8 bases from J, the junction contained 11 bases not matched to a gene. The CDR3 is CASRTSGSRFPDEQFF. The CDR3 nucleotides are TGTGCCAGCAGGACTAGCGGGAGTAGGTTTCCCGATGAGCAGTTCTTC.

The V and J genes are TRBV6-1 and TRBJ2-3; maybe TRBD2 (5 bases). The CDR3 has 18 residues. Germline loops: CDR1 MNHNS, CDR2 SASEGT. V was trimmed by 3 bases and J by 7 bases, leaving 26 bases between them. DNA of the CDR3: TGTGCCAGCAGTGAGGAGGACCATGAGGTCAGTTCCTTCTATACGCAGTATTTT. The encoded protein is CASSEEDHEVSSFYTQYF.

This clone was recorded once. The gene calls are TRBV4-2 and TRBJ2-7; TRBD2 agrees at 13 bases. Germline values: CDR1 LGHNA, CDR2 YNFKEQ. This CDR3 is built from 16 residues. V was pared by 0 bases and J by 9 bases, with 8 bases of the junction left unmatched. The CDR3 loop reads CASSQDPTSGGAAQYF. CDR3 coding DNA: TGTGCCAGCAGCCAAGACCCTACTAGCGGGGGGGCCGCGCAGTACTTC.

The genes are TRBV4-3 and TRBJ1-6, with a possible D match to TRBD1 (6 bases). The CDR3 loop spans 13 amino acids. V lost 4 bases and J lost 7, with 8 bases in between. Germline-derived CDR1 and CDR2 are LGHNA and YSLEER. Here the CDR3 DNA reads TGCGCCAGCAGCCGACAGGAGAATTCACCCCTCCACTTT. Encoded protein: CASSRQENSPLHF.

This clone was observed a few times. The J gene is TRBJ2-1, the V gene TRBV7-2; D is ambiguous. Germline lookup yields CDR1 SGHTA and CDR2 FQGNSA. Between the trimmed V and J ends, which lost 3 bases and 7 bases, there was a span of 7 bases. This CDR3 contains 12 residues. CDR3 sequence: CASSFGENEQFF. CDR3 nucleotides: TGTGCCAGCAGCTTCGGAGAGAATGAGCAGTTCTTC.

As DNA, the CDR3 is TGTGCCAGCTCACTGGGACAAAGCACTGAAGCTTTCTTT. Its translation is CASSLGQSTEAFF. This rearrangement joins TRBV18 to TRBJ1-1; maybe TRBD1 (6 bases). Per germline, CDR1 KGHSH and CDR2 LQKENI. The CDR3 sequence is 13 residues long. The V end lost 4 bases, the J end lost 4 bases, and 10 bases lay between the germline ends.

For the CDR3, the DNA is TGTGCCAGCAGCTTAGGAGGGGGTGGATATGGCTACACCTTC. Protein sequence: CASSLGGGGYGYTF. The chain carries TRBV7-2 and TRBJ1-2; TRBD1 is a possible D gene (6 bases). In germline, CDR1 is SGHTA, CDR2 FQGNSA. The length of the CDR3 is 14 residues. Trimming left V 1 base short and J 5 bases short, with 11 bases between.

This clone was seen once. Sequence at one end of the junction differs from germline and may be a read error. This chain joins TRBV24-1 and TRBJ1-2, with TRBD1 as a possible D gene (6 bases). From germline, CDR1 is KGHDR and CDR2 SFDVKD. The CDR3 extends over 14 amino acids. In nucleotides, the CDR3 is TGTGCCACCAGAGATTCCGGGACAAGCTATGGCTACACCTTC. Translated: CATRDSGTSYGYTF.

This sequence joins TRBV4-2 and TRBJ2-5; 13 bases map to TRBD2. V shed 4 bases, J shed 2 bases, and the junction held 7 bases outside the gene matches. The CDR3 sequence is 17 residues long. CDR1 is LGHNA, CDR2 YNFKEQ, per germline. CDR3 DNA sequence: TGTGCCAGCAGCCCCCGGACTAGCGGGGGCCAACAAGAGACCCAGTACTTC. This sequence encodes CASSPRTSGGQQETQYF.

The rearrangement links TRBV3-1 (or the pseudogene TRBV3-2) to TRBJ2-5; 12 bases match TRBD1. Trimming cost V 3 bases and J 10 bases; bases outside gene matches: 6. Per germline, CDR1 LGHDT and CDR2 YNNKEL (reference sequence). CDR3 length: 14 amino acids. The CDR3 sequence: CASSQAGTGGDQYF. DNA for the CDR3: TGTGCCAGCAGCCAGGCCGGGACAGGGGGCGACCAGTACTTC.

V and J are TRBV4-1 and TRBJ1-6; 9 nucleotides match TRBD1. The CDR3 totals 16 residues. Germline CDR1 and CDR2: MGHRA and YSYEKL. The V gene end was trimmed by 4 bases and the J gene end by 8 bases; junction bases not matched to a gene: 9. CDR3 sequence reads: CASSLPRQGGDSPLHF. The CDR3 DNA is TGCGCCAGCAGCCTTCCCCGACAGGGGGGTGATTCACCCCTCCACTTT.

The chain uses TRBV6-5 and TRBJ2-7; TRBD1 agrees at 10 bases. Trimming at V came to 2 bases and at J to 10 bases, leaving 11 bases not matched to a gene. This CDR3 comprises 15 residues. Germline V gene data show CDR1 as MNHEY and CDR2 as SVGAGI. The CDR3 coding sequence is TGTGCCAGCAGTTACGTCTGGGACAGGGGTTCGGAACAGTACTTC. This gives the protein CASSYVWDRGSEQYF.

This chain uses TRBV7-8 with TRBJ2-2; 9 bases fit TRBD1. V gave up 4 bases and J gave up 6 bases; unmatched junction bases: 6. Germline CDR1 reads SGHVS; CDR2 reads FQNEAQ. The CDR3 spans 15 residues. The CDR3 here is CASSYRQGGAGELFF. DNA for the CDR3: TGTGCCAGCAGCTACCGACAGGGGGGAGCCGGGGAGCTGTTTTTT.